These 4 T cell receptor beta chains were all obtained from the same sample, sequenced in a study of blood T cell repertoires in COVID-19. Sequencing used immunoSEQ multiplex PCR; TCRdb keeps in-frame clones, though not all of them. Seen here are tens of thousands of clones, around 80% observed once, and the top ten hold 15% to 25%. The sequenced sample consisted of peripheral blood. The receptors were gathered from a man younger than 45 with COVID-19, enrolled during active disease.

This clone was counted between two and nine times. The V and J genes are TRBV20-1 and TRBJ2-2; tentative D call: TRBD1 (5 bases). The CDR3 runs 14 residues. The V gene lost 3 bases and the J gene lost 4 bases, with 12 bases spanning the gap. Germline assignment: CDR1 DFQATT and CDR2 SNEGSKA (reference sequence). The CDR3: CSASLDTTTGELFF. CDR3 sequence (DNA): TGCAGTGCTAGTCTGGACACCACCACCGGGGAGCTGTTTTTT.

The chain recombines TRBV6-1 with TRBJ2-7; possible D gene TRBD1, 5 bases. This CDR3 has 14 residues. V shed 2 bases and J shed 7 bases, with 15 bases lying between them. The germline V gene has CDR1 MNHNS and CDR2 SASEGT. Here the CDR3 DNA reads TGTGCCAGCAGTGAACTGACAGTCAGAGATGAGCAGTACTTC. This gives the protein CASSELTVRDEQYF.

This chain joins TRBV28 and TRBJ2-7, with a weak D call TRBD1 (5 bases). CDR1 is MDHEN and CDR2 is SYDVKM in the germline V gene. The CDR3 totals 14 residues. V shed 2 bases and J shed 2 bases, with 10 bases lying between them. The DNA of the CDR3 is TGTGCCAGCAGTTTAGGGGCTGCACCCTACGAGCAGTACTTC. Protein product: CASSLGAAPYEQYF.

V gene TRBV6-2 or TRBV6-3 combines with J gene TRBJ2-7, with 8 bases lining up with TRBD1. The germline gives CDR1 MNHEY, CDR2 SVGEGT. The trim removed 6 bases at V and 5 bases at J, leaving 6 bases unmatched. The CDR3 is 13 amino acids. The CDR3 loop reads CASSKGQVNEQYF. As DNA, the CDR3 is TGTGCCAGCAGCAAGGGACAGGTTAACGAGCAGTACTTC.